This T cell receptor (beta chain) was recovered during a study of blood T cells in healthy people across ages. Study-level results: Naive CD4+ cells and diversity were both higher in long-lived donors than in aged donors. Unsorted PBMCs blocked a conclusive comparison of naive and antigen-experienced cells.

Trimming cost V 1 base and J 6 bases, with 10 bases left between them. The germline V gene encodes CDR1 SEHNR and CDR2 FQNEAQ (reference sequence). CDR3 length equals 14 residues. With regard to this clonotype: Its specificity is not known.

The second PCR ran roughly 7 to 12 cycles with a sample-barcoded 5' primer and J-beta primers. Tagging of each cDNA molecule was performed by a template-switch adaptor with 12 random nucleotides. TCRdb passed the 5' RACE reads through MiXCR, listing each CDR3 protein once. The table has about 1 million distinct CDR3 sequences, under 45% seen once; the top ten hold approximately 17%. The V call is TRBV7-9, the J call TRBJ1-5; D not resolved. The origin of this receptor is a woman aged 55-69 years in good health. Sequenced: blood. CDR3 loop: CASSLGGYGQPQHF. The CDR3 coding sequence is TGTGCCAGCAGCTTAGGAGGGTATGGTCAGCCCCAGCATTTT.